The 30 T cell receptor beta chains presented below share a single source sample, sequenced in a study of T cells expressing NK-cell markers. TCRdb reprocessed the 5' RACE reads, with one entry per CDR3 protein and no DNA. Across 500,000 to 600,000 distinct CDR3 sequences, the top ten clones capture approximately 3.5% of the sample. The sequenced sample was blood T cells: a sorted CD56 or NKG2C T cell subset, CD4+ or CD8+ T cells, or bulk PBMC T cells (not recorded which). These receptors were taken from a man aged 18 to 30 in good health.

J is TRBJ2-1 and V is TRBV12-3 or TRBV12-4. This CDR3 is 13 amino acids long. CDR3 sequence: CASSLLKTDEQFF.

The chain employs TRBV2 and TRBJ1-1. This CDR3 has 15 residues. Looked up from germline, CDR1 is SNHLY and CDR2 is FYNNEI. Here the CDR3 reads CASSEVMSWGTEAFF.

V usage is TRBV5-5 and J usage is TRBJ2-2; TCRdb returns TRBD2, unconfirmable since there is no DNA. Germline lookup yields CDR1 SGHKS and CDR2 YYEKEE (reference sequence). This CDR3 region has 16 residues. This chain's CDR3 is CASSGGSGRVTGELFF.

The rearrangement joins TRBV29-1 to TRBJ2-1; TCRdb indicates TRBD2, and absent DNA this call remains unverified. Germline V gives CDR1 SQVTM, CDR2 ANQGSEA. The CDR3 sequence is 14 residues long. The CDR3 region is CSFQRETSYNEQFF.

The rearrangement links TRBV6-1 to TRBJ2-2; TCRdb proposes TRBD1, but this gene call is untestable without DNA. CDR1 is MNHNS, CDR2 SASEGT, per germline. The CDR3 totals 16 residues. The CDR3 loop is CASSHRQGRGPGELFF.

The chain uses TRBV4-1 and TRBJ2-3; TCRdb outputs TRBD1, but without DNA this stays unchecked. CDR3 size: 14 residues. CDR1 is MGHRA, CDR2 YSYEKL, per germline. CDR3 in amino acids: CASRQMMGADTQYF.

J is TRBJ1-1 and V is TRBV6-5. The CDR3 is made up of 13 amino acids. CDR1 and CDR2 (germline): MNHEY, SVGAGI. The CDR3 is CATSWVGGTEAFF.

The CDR3 here is CASSKTTSGPYEQYF. The chain uses TRBV27 and TRBJ2-7; the D call of TRBD2 rests on TCRdb alone, since no DNA is present to check it. This CDR3 is 15 amino acids long. Per germline, CDR1 MNHEY and CDR2 SMNVEV (reference sequence).

V gene TRBV28 combines with J gene TRBJ2-3; no DNA is available, so the TRBD1 call from TCRdb remains unchecked. This CDR3 is 15 amino acids long. Germline CDR1 MDHEN, CDR2 SYDVKM. CDR3 protein: CASSSVGDNTDTQYF.

V gene TRBV11-2 combines with J gene TRBJ2-5; TCRdb gives TRBD1 as the D gene, but with no DNA this cannot be confirmed. Germline CDR1 and CDR2: SGHAT and FQNNGV. The CDR3 is 15 amino acids. The CDR3 loop reads CASSSRPGTQETQYF.

This chain uses TRBV11-2 with TRBJ2-4; the TCRdb call, TRBD2, lacks DNA for checking. CDR3 length: 19 amino acids. Per the germline V gene, CDR1 is SGHAT and CDR2 is FQNNGV. The CDR3 loop reads CASSLLAAPREGPQNIQYF.

V and J are TRBV6-2 or TRBV6-3 and TRBJ2-5; TCRdb reports TRBD2, a call that lacks DNA to check it against. Germline CDR1 is MNHEY and CDR2 is SVGEGT. The CDR3 is 12 amino acids. CDR3 protein: CASMLAGKTQYF.

V and J are TRBV5-1 and TRBJ1-1. Per the germline V gene, CDR1 is SGHRS and CDR2 is YFSETQ. CDR3 length: 13 residues. The CDR3 is CASSRTSNTEAFF.

The chain uses TRBV20-1 and TRBJ1-5; TCRdb's assignment of TRBD1 cannot be checked, as there is no DNA. This CDR3 comprises 14 residues. Germline V gives CDR1 DFQATT, CDR2 SNEGSKA (reference sequence). CDR3 residues: CSAKPGRLNQPQHF.

The chain carries TRBV7-6 and TRBJ2-7; TCRdb outputs TRBD2, but without DNA this stays unchecked. Germline values: CDR1 SGHVS, CDR2 FNYEAQ. This CDR3 is built from 16 residues. CDR3 region: CASSLEAGANLYEQYF.

The chain's CDR3 is CASSIKAGANVLTF. The gene calls are TRBV19 and TRBJ2-6. The length of the CDR3 is 14 residues. Germline CDR1 and CDR2: LNHDA and SQIVND (reference sequence).

The CDR3 is CASSLTGLGGYTF. The chain combines TRBV5-6 with TRBJ1-2; TCRdb proposes TRBD1, but this gene call is untestable without DNA. Germline assignment: CDR1 SGHDT and CDR2 YYEEEE. This CDR3 is 13 amino acids long.

The chain is built from TRBV3-1 and TRBJ1-1. CDR1 and CDR2 from the germline V gene are LGHDT and YNNKEL (reference sequence). The CDR3 consists of 15 residues. CDR3 region: CASSQDRSVNTEAFF.

The gene calls are TRBV29-1 and TRBJ2-1. The CDR3 extends over 16 amino acids. From germline, CDR1 is SQVTM and CDR2 ANQGSEA. The CDR3 spells CSVVGEGKVSYNEQFF.

The rearrangement joins TRBV20-1 to TRBJ2-7; TCRdb's assignment of TRBD1 cannot be checked, as there is no DNA. The CDR3 has 13 residues. CDR1 DFQATT and CDR2 SNEGSKA come from the germline V gene (reference sequence). This CDR3 is CSAMGQGPNEQYF.

The chain employs TRBV7-2 and TRBJ1-4; TCRdb proposes TRBD1, but this gene call is untestable without DNA. The CDR3 contains 15 residues. In germline, CDR1 is SGHTA, CDR2 FQGNSA. CDR3: CASSLGPGTGEKLFF.

The chain joins TRBV12-3 or TRBV12-4 to TRBJ2-1; lacking DNA, the TRBD1 call made by TCRdb goes unchecked. The CDR3 loop spans 14 amino acids. The CDR3 protein is CASGPWDSYNEQFF.

The chain has TRBV20-1 and TRBJ2-3; TCRdb lists TRBD2, though no DNA is available to test this call. Germline V gives CDR1 DFQATT, CDR2 SNEGSKA (reference sequence). The CDR3 loop spans 15 amino acids. CDR3 amino acids: CSAKIAGTSTDTQYF.

The J gene is TRBJ2-2, the V gene TRBV29-1; TCRdb calls TRBD2, which cannot be checked without DNA. Germline assignment: CDR1 SQVTM and CDR2 ANQGSEA. The CDR3 has 13 amino acids. The chain's CDR3 is CSAEGSSTGELFF.

V gene TRBV5-1 combines with J gene TRBJ1-3. The CDR3 runs 16 residues. CDR1 is SGHRS and CDR2 is YFSETQ in the germline V gene. CDR3 residues: CASSLGRLSSGNTIYF.

V usage is TRBV27 and J usage is TRBJ2-5; TCRdb returns TRBD2, unconfirmable since there is no DNA. Germline V CDR1 and CDR2: MNHEY, SMNVEV (reference sequence). The CDR3 has 14 amino acids. Here the CDR3 reads CASTDSGSAENQYF.

The chain recombines TRBV10-3 with TRBJ2-5. Germline V lookup: CDR1 ENHRY, CDR2 SYGVKD. The CDR3 covers 14 residues. CDR3 protein: CATKRGGEQETQYF.

J is TRBJ2-3 and V is TRBV12-3 or TRBV12-4; TCRdb picks TRBD1, but there is no DNA to check that call. There are 14 residues in the CDR3. CDR3 residues: CASSLYRAGDTQYF.

This CDR3 is CASSPSAGDWVGEQFF. The rearrangement uses TRBV12-3 or TRBV12-4 and TRBJ2-1; there is no DNA to check the TCRdb D call of TRBD1. The CDR3 runs to 16 residues.

The chain joins TRBV3-1 to TRBJ2-7. This CDR3 is 13 amino acids long. Germline CDR1 is LGHDT and CDR2 is YNNKEL (reference sequence). The CDR3 protein is CASSQVGLYEQYF.